The 9 T cell receptor beta chains given below trace back to one sample, sequenced in a study of blood T cell repertoires in COVID-19. The repertoire was sequenced with immunoSEQ multiplex PCR; TCRdb's copy has only in-frame clones and lacks some. Of about 400,000 clones in the sample, more than 75% were seen once. The source material was PBMCs or T cells enriched from blood (not recorded which). The source of these receptors is a man aged 40-49 years in a cohort exposed to, infected with or recovered from COVID-19 (not recorded which).

This chain uses TRBV5-8 with TRBJ1-6; 8 bases fit TRBD1. This CDR3 has 14 amino acids. V lost 2 bases, J lost 7 bases, and 2 bases stayed unmatched. Germline-derived CDR1 and CDR2 are SGHTS and YDEGEE. The CDR3 nucleotides are TGTGCCAGCAGCTTTCAGGGGGCGAATTCACCCCTCCACTTT. Translating gives CASSFQGANSPLHF.

J is TRBJ1-5 and V is TRBV2, with D possibly TRBD1 on 6 matching bases. CDR1 SNHLY and CDR2 FYNNEI come from the germline V gene. CDR3 size: 16 residues. V was trimmed by 0 bases and J by 3 bases, leaving 12 bases between them. The DNA of the CDR3 is TGTGCCAGCAGTGAAGCGGTAAACAGGGCCAATCAGCCCCAGCATTTT. Translating gives CASSEAVNRANQPQHF.

The chain has TRBV21-1 and TRBJ1-2. TRBV21-1 is a pseudogene segment. This CDR3 is built from 14 residues. CDR3 sequence reads: CASSKAGGPYGYTF. The CDR3 DNA is TGTGCCAGCAGCAAAGCGGGCGGGCCCTATGGCTACACCTTC.

The rearrangement joins TRBV9 to TRBJ1-2; D possibly corresponds to TRBD1 (6 bases). The CDR3 loop spans 16 amino acids. Trimming pared 0 bases from V and 1 base from J, leaving 13 bases between. Germline V gene data show CDR1 as SGDLS and CDR2 as YYNGEE. CDR3 in DNA: TGTGCCAGCAGCGTAGGTGGACAGAGGGGTAACTATGGCTACACCTTC. This translates into CASSVGGQRGNYGYTF. Looking up the rest from reference TRBV9 and TRBJ1-2 gives the full variable domain: DSGVTQTPKHLITATGQRVTLRCSPRSGDLSVYWYQQSLDQGLQFLIQYYNGEERAKGNILERFSAQQFPDLHSELNLSSLELGDSALYFCASSVGGQRGNYGYTFGSGTRLTVV.

The chain couples TRBV5-1 to TRBJ2-7; 14 nucleotides match TRBD2. The CDR3 loop spans 14 amino acids. With 4 bases clipped from V and 6 bases from J, the junction kept 3 bases outside the gene matches. In germline, CDR1 is SGHRS, CDR2 YFSETQ. CDR3 sequence reads: CASSVGLAGGEQYF. CDR3 nucleotides: TGCGCCAGCAGCGTAGGACTAGCGGGAGGCGAGCAGTACTTC.

V usage is TRBV29-1 and J usage is TRBJ1-1, with 7 bases fitting TRBD1. Germline trimming cut 3 bases from V and 3 bases from J; bases unmatched to any gene: 13. From germline, CDR1 is SQVTM and CDR2 ANQGSEA. The length of the CDR3 is 16 residues. The CDR3 DNA reads as TGCAGCGTTGAGGATATCGCGGGACAGTCGTACACTGAAGCTTTCTTT. It specifies CSVEDIAGQSYTEAFF.

This clone has only a few counts. The rearrangement joins TRBV12-3 or TRBV12-4 to TRBJ2-1, with D possibly being TRBD2 (6 bases). V dropped 6 bases and J dropped 8 bases, with 14 bases sitting between them. The CDR3 runs to 13 residues. The CDR3 coding sequence is TGTGCCAGCAGCCAGACTAGTGTGGATGAGCAGTTCTTC. Translation: CASSQTSVDEQFF.

V and J are TRBV27 and TRBJ2-1; D uncertain. The CDR3 spans 12 residues. Per germline, CDR1 MNHEY and CDR2 SMNVEV (reference sequence). Trimming took off 8 bases at V and 2 bases at J, with 7 bases between the two ends. The CDR3 DNA is TGTGCCAGCGGGCCCACCTACAATGAGCAGTTCTTC. This sequence encodes CASGPTYNEQFF.

The chain links TRBV3-1 (or the pseudogene TRBV3-2) to TRBJ1-5; D perhaps matches TRBD1 (6 bases). The CDR3 length is 18 residues. V lost 0 bases to trimming and J lost 11 bases, with 26 bases between them. Germline V gene lookup returns CDR1 LGHDT and CDR2 YNNKEL (reference sequence). In DNA form, the CDR3 reads TGTGCCAGCAGCCAAGATACTTTGGGACACTATCCTCTCACGGCCCAGCATTTT. This translates into CASSQDTLGHYPLTAQHF.